The rows below give T cell receptor beta chains drawn from one sample of a study of beta chain features in type 1 diabetes. Libraries were prepared by immunoSEQ multiplex PCR; TCRdb keeps only in-frame clonotypes and omits some of them. Of approximately 600,000 clones listed, 12% were seen once; the top ten hold more than 0.1%. The sample consisted of naive CD4+ T cells from blood. The receptors derive from a man under 40 with type 1 diabetes. Each CDR3 is given with its conserved first and last residue. The order of the fields is clone size, D gene, J gene, V gene, CDR3 protein, CDR3 DNA. The D gene is left open where the match is weak. Size values are once, few and many counts, or a class for expanded clones, and some rows have none.

-,TRBD1,TRBJ1-5,TRBV7-9,CASSLGDSGEPQHF,TGTGCCAGCAGCTTGGGGGACAGTGGGGAGCCCCAGCATTTT
-,-,TRBJ1-5,TRBV27,CASSLRGNQPQHF,TGTGCCAGCAGTTTACGGGGGAATCAGCCCCAGCATTTT
-,TRBD2,TRBJ2-5,TRBV6-6,CASSLPGLGGETQYF,TGTGCCAGCAGTCTTCCGGGACTAGGAGGAGAGACCCAGTACTTC
few,TRBD2,TRBJ2-7,TRBV4-2,CASSHQRGGDEQYF,TGTGCCAGCAGCCACCAGCGGGGGGGAGACGAGCAGTACTTC
-,TRBD2,TRBJ2-7,TRBV9,CASSVDPSGTYEQYF,TGTGCCAGCAGCGTAGATCCTAGCGGGACCTACGAGCAGTACTTC
few,TRBD1,TRBJ1-5,TRBV25-1,CASRGQVDQPQHF,TGTGCCAGCAGAGGACAGGTTGATCAGCCCCAGCATTTT
few,-,TRBJ2-2,TRBV5-1,CASDPGGPNTGELFF,TGCGCCAGCGACCCAGGGGGGCCGAACACCGGGGAGCTGTTTTTT
few,-,TRBJ2-1,TRBV11-3,CASSSRRGYNEQFF,TGTGCCAGCAGCTCGCGGAGGGGCTACAATGAGCAGTTCTTC
few,-,TRBJ1-2,TRBV16,CASSQSGLGDNYGYTF,TGTGCCAGCAGCCAATCGGGGCTAGGGGATAACTATGGCTACACCTTC
-,TRBD2,TRBJ2-3,TRBV14,CASSRDYNTDTQYF,TGTGCCAGCAGCCGGGACTACAACACAGATACGCAGTATTTT
-,TRBD1,TRBJ1-2,TRBV7-6,CASSSRTGGYGYTF,TGTGCCAGCAGCTCCAGGACAGGGGGCTATGGCTACACCTTC
few,-,TRBJ1-1,TRBV18,CASSRKWGEEAFF,TGTGCCAGCTCCCGGAAGTGGGGGGAAGAAGCTTTCTTT
few,-,TRBJ2-3,TRBV29-1,CSVARGGGNTDTQYF,TGCAGCGTAGCCCGAGGGGGGGGGAACACAGATACGCAGTATTTT
-,-,TRBJ1-6,TRBV7-9,CASSPGGSSYNSPLHF,TGTGCCAGCAGCCCTGGGGGGAGCTCCTATAATTCACCCCTCCACTTT
few,TRBD1,TRBJ2-2,TRBV5-4,CASRQDRGNTGELFF,TGTGCCAGCAGACAGGACAGGGGGAACACCGGGGAGCTGTTTTTT
-,-,TRBJ1-4,TRBV28,CASSLTIEKLFF,TGTGCCAGCAGTTTAACCATCGAAAAACTGTTTTTT
-,-,TRBJ2-5,TRBV11-3,CASSLPTGYMVGETQYF,TGTGCCAGCAGCTTACCGACAGGCTATATGGTAGGAGAGACCCAGTACTTC
few,-,TRBJ2-3,TRBV4-3,CASSQDQGPDTQYF,TGCGCCAGCAGCCAAGATCAGGGACCAGATACGCAGTATTTT
-,TRBD1,TRBJ2-3,TRBV5-1,CASNRGLW,TGCGCCAGCAACAGGGGGCTTTGG
few,TRBD1,TRBJ1-4,TRBV2,CASSQDRAGANEKLFF,TGTGCCAGCAGTCAGGACAGGGCCGGGGCTAATGAAAAACTGTTTTTT
few,TRBD1,TRBJ2-1,TRBV7-2,CASSFRTGSHEQFF,TGTGCCAGCAGCTTCCGGACAGGGTCCCATGAGCAGTTCTTC
-,TRBD2,TRBJ2-7,TRBV9,CASIPQRGCYEQYF,TGTGCCAGCATCCCTCAGCGGGGGTGCTACGAGCAGTACTTC
-,-,TRBJ1-2,TRBV19,CASRLDRGYGYTF,TGTGCCAGCCGGCTCGATCGGGGCTATGGCTACACCTTC
-,-,TRBJ2-7,TRBV4-3,CASSQDSGQTYEQYF,TGCGCCAGCAGCCAAGATAGTGGACAGACCTACGAGCAGTACTTC
-,-,TRBJ2-5,TRBV5-6,CASSLRGNGETQYF,TGTGCCAGCAGCTTGAGGGGTAATGGGGAGACCCAGTACTTC
few,-,TRBJ2-1,TRBV30,CAWARDHEQFF,TGTGCCTGGGCTAGAGACCATGAGCAGTTCTTC
-,TRBD1,TRBJ2-5,TRBV6-5,CASSYVNRGEGETQYF,TGTGCCAGCAGTTATGTAAACAGGGGAGAAGGAGAGACCCAGTACTTC
-,-,TRBJ2-2,TRBV14,CASSQWKQATNTGELFF,TGTGCCAGCAGCCAATGGAAGCAGGCTACGAACACCGGGGAGCTGTTTTTT
-,TRBD1,TRBJ1-6,TRBV7-4,CASSLKGDRVLNSPLHF,TGTGCCAGCAGCTTAAAGGGAGACAGGGTTTTGAATTCACCCCTCCACTTT
few,-,TRBJ2-7,TRBV7-2,CASSFSRDSSEQYF,TGTGCCAGCAGCTTCTCCCGGGACTCCTCTGAGCAGTACTTC
few,-,TRBJ2-3,TRBV7-2,CASSLGRTYLQGTDTQYF,TGTGCCAGCAGCTTAGGCAGGACTTATCTCCAAGGCACAGATACGCAGTATTTT
few,-,TRBJ1-4,TRBV19,CASSFGQRGNEKLFF,TGTGCCAGTAGTTTCGGACAGCGCGGAAATGAAAAACTGTTTTTT
-,-,TRBJ1-6,TRBV9,CASSVARDRWAYNSPLHF,TGTGCCAGCAGCGTAGCACGGGACCGGTGGGCCTATAATTCACCCCTCCACTTT
-,-,TRBJ1-3,TRBV30,CAWSLVPSGNTIYF,TGTGCCTGGTCTCTCGTTCCCTCTGGAAACACCATATATTTT
few,-,TRBJ2-4,TRBV19,CASKPGSVLAKNIQYF,TGTGCCAGTAAGCCGGGTAGCGTGCTGGCCAAAAACATTCAGTACTTC
few,-,TRBJ1-2,TRBV30,CAWNRYGYTF,TGTGCCTGGAACCGATATGGCTACACCTTC
once,-,TRBJ1-6,TRBV2,CASSPGTPIKPLHF,TGTGCCAGCAGCCCCGGGACCCCGATTAAACCCCTCCACTTT
-,-,TRBJ2-2,TRBV30,CAWTTGVVGAGELFF,TGTGCCTGGACGACAGGTGTGGTCGGGGCCGGGGAGCTGTTTTTT
few,TRBD1,TRBJ2-1,TRBV4-3,CASSQEAQGVDEQFF,TGCGCCAGCAGCCAAGAAGCACAGGGGGTCGATGAGCAGTTCTTC
-,TRBD1,TRBJ1-4,TRBV30,CAWSPKPGQGPEKLFF,TGTGCCTGGAGTCCAAAGCCGGGACAGGGACCTGAAAAACTGTTTTTT
-,-,TRBJ1-5,TRBV6-5,CASNAVMDSNQPQHF,TGTGCCAGCAACGCTGTAATGGATAGCAATCAGCCCCAGCATTTT
few,-,TRBJ1-2,TRBV5-1,CASSLVDTGYTF,TGCGCCAGCAGCTTGGTTGACACCGGCTACACCTTC
-,-,TRBJ1-2,TRBV7-2,CASSLNSLGYGYTF,TGTGCCAGCAGCTTAAACAGCCTCGGCTATGGCTACACCTTC
few,TRBD1,TRBJ1-2,TRBV30,CAWSVGTAARAGYTF,TGTGCCTGGAGTGTCGGGACAGCAGCCCGGGCCGGCTACACCTTC
-,-,TRBJ2-7,TRBV11-2,CASSRNYEQYF,TGTGCCAGCAGCCGGAACTACGAGCAGTACTTC
few,TRBD2,TRBJ2-1,TRBV9,CASSVAGLENSYNEQFF,TGTGCCAGCAGCGTAGCGGGACTAGAAAACTCCTACAATGAGCAGTTCTTC
few,-,TRBJ2-5,TRBV30,CAWSVFSGETQYF,TGTGCCTGGAGTGTTTTTAGCGGAGAGACCCAGTACTTC
-,TRBD1,TRBJ1-5,TRBV2,CASSKHYRAPGQDQPQHF,TGTGCCAGCAGTAAGCACTACCGTGCCCCGGGACAGGACCAGCCCCAGCATTTT
-,-,TRBJ2-5,TRBV6-5,CASRSRWGETQYF,TGTGCCAGCAGATCACGCTGGGGGGAGACCCAGTACTTC
few,TRBD1,TRBJ2-2,TRBV19,CASSIGFGTGNTGELFF,TGTGCCAGTAGTATAGGGTTCGGGACAGGGAACACCGGGGAGCTGTTTTTT
-,-,TRBJ1-2,TRBV18,CASSPVPGGHYGYTF,TGTGCCAGCTCACCAGTACCCGGAGGGCACTATGGCTACACCTTC
-,-,TRBJ1-4,TRBV15,CATSSRTATNEKLFF,TGTGCCACCAGCAGCCGGACCGCAACTAATGAAAAACTGTTTTTT
-,-,TRBJ2-1,TRBV18,CASSPTGQQGNEQFF,TGTGCCAGCTCACCGACCGGGCAACAGGGCAATGAGCAGTTCTTC
-,TRBD1,TRBJ1-2,TRBV7-9,CASSLTTDRLNYGYTF,TGTGCCAGCAGCTTAACCACGGACAGGCTGAACTATGGCTACACCTTC
-,TRBD1,TRBJ2-7,TRBV10-3,CAISEGQGSYEQYF,TGTGCCATCAGTGAGGGACAGGGCTCCTACGAGCAGTACTTC
-,TRBD1,TRBJ2-1,TRBV7-7,CASSSGTGRQFF,TGTGCCAGCAGCTCCGGGACAGGACGGCAGTTCTTC
few,-,TRBJ1-5,TRBV28,CASSTPGAGNQPQHF,TGTGCCAGCAGTACACCGGGGGCCGGCAATCAGCCCCAGCATTTT
few,-,TRBJ1-3,TRBV13,CASSLDLVNTIYF,TGTGCCAGCAGCTTAGACCTCGTAAACACCATATATTTT
-,-,TRBJ1-1,TRBV15,CATSRGGDTEAFF,TGTGCCACCAGCAGAGGGGGGGACACTGAAGCTTTCTTT